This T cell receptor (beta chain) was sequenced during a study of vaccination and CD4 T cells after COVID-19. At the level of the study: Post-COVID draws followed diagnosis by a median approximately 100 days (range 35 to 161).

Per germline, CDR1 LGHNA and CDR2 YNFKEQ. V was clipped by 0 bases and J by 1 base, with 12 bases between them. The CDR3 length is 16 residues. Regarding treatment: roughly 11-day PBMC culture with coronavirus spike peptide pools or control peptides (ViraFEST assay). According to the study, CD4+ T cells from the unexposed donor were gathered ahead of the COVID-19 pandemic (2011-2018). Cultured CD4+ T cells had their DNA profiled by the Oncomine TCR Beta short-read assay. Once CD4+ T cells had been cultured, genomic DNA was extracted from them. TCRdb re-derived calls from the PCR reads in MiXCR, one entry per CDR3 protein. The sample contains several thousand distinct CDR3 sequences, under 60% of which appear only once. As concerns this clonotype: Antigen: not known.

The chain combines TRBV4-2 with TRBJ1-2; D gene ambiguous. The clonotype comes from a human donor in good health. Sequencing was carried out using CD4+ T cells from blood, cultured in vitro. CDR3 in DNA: TGTGCCAGCAGCCAAGACTACGGCATCAATAACTATGGCTACACCTTC. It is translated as CASSQDYGINNYGYTF.